This TCR beta chain was sequenced during a study of T cell responses to AZD1222 COVID-19 vaccine. Study-wide points: Possibly, clonal diversity was underestimated; donors were largely white British and included more females. No repertoire was sampled before or during the peak T cell response, only after it.

As to this clone: Its target is not known.

Germline lookup yields CDR1 SNHLY and CDR2 FYNNEI. With 5 bases removed from V and 2 bases from J, the gap between germline ends came to 7 bases. This CDR3 is built from 13 residues. TCRdb keeps only in-frame clones here, not all; method: immunoSEQ multiplex PCR. This sample has 69,000 or so clones; roughly nine tenths occur once, and the top ten carry 1.3%. Here the sequenced sample was peripheral blood, taken 28 days after the second AZD1222 dose. The chain is built from TRBV2 and TRBJ1-3; no reliable D call. This sequence was found in an adult who received the AZD1222 COVID-19 vaccine. The chain's CDR3 is CASSPEAGNTIYF. The CDR3 region has the DNA TGTGCCAGCAGTCCAGAGGCTGGAAACACCATATATTTT.